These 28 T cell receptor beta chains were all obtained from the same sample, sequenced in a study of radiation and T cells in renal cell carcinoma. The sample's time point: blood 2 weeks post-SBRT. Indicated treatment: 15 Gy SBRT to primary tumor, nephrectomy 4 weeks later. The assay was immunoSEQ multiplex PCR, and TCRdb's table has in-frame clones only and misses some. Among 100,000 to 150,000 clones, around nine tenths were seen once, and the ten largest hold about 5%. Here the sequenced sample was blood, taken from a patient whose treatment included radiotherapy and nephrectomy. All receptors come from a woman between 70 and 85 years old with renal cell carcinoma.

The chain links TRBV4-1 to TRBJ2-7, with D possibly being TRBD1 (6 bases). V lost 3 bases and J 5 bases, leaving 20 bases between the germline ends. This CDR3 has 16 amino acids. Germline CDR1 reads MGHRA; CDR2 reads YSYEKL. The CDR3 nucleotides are TGCGCCAGCAGCCAGGGAGAGTTACAGGGTTGGAACGAGCAGTACTTC. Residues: CASSQGELQGWNEQYF.

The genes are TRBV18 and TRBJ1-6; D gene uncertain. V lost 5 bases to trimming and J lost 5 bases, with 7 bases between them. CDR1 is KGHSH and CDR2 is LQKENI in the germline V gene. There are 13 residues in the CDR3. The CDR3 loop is CASSEIDNSPLHF. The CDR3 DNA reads TGTGCCAGCTCAGAGATAGATAATTCACCCCTCCACTTT.

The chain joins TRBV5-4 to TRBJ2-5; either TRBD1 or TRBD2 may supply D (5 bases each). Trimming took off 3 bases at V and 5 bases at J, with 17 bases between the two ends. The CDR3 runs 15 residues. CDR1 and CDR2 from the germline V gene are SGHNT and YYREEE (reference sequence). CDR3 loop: CASSSLRRGEETQYF. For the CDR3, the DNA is TGTGCCAGCAGCTCGCTGAGAAGGGGAGAGGAGACCCAGTACTTC.

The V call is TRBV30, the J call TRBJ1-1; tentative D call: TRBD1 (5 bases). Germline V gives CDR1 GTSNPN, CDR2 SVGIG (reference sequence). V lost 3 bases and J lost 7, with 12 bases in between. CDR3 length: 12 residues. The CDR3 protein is CAWRGRDYEAFF. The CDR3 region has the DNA TGTGCCTGGAGAGGGAGGGACTATGAAGCTTTCTTT.

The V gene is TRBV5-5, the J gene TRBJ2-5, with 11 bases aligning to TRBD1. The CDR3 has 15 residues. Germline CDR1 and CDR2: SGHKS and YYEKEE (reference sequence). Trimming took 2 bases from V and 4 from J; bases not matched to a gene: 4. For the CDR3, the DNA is TGTGCCAGCAGCTTCAAGGACAGGGGGCCAGAGACCCAGTACTTC. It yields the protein CASSFKDRGPETQYF.

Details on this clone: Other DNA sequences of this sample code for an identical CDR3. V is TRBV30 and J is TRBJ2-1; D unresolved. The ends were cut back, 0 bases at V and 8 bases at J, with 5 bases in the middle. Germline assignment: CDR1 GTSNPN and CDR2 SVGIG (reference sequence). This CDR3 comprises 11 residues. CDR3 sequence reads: CAWSVRDEQFF. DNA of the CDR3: TGTGCCTGGAGTGTAAGGGATGAGCAGTTCTTC.

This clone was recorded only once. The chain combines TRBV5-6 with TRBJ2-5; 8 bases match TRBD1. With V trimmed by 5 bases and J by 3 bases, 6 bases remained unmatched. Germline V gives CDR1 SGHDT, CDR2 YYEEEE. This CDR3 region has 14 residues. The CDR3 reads CASRAGQGKETQYF. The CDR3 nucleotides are TGTGCCAGCAGGGCCGGACAGGGTAAAGAGACCCAGTACTTC.

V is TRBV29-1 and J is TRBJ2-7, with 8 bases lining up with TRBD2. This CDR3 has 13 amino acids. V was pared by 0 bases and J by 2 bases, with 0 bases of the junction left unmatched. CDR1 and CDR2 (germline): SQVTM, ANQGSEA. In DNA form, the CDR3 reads TGCAGCGTTGAAGACGGGGGGGCCTACGAGCAGTACTTC. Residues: CSVEDGGAYEQYF.

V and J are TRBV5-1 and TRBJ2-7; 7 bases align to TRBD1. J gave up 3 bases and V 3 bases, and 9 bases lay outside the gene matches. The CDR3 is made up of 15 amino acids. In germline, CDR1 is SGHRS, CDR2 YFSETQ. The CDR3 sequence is CASSSFDRVDYEQYF. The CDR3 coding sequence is TGCGCCAGCAGCTCGTTCGACAGGGTTGACTACGAGCAGTACTTC.

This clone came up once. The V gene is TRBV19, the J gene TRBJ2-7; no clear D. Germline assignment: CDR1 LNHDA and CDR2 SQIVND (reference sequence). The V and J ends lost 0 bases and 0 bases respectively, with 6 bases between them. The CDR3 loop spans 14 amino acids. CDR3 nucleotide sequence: TGTGCCAGTAGTATAGATCATCTCTCCTACGAGCAGTACTTC. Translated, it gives CASSIDHLSYEQYF.

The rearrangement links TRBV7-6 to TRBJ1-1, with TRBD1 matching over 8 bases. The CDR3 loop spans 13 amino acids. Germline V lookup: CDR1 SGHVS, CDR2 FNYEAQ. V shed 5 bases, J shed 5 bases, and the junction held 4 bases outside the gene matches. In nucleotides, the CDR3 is TGTGCCAGCAGCCCGGGACAGGCGACTGAAGCTTTCTTT. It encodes CASSPGQATEAFF.

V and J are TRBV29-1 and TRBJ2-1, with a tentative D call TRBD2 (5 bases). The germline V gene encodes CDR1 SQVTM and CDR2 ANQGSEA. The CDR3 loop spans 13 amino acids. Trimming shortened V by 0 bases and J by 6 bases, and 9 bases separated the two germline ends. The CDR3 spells CSVEDRRGNEQFF. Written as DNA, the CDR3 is TGCAGCGTTGAAGATCGACGGGGCAATGAGCAGTTCTTC.

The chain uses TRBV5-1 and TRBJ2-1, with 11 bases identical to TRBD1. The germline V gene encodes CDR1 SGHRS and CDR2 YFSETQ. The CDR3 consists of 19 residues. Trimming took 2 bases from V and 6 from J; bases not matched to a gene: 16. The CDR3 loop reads CASSFGTGGELSGSNEQFF. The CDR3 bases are TGCGCCAGCAGCTTCGGGACAGGGGGAGAACTTTCGGGGTCCAATGAGCAGTTCTTC.

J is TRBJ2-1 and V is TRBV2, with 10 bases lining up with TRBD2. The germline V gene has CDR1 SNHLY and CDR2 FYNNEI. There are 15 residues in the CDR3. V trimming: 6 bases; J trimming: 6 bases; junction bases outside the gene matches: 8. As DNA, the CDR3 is TGTGCCAGCAGCGAAACTAGCGGGGATAGCAATGAGCAGTTCTTC. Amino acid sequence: CASSETSGDSNEQFF.

Here the CDR3 DNA reads TGTGCCAGCAGTGAGAGTAAAACCACCGGGGAGCTGTTTTTT. Amino acid sequence: CASSESKTTGELFF. This rearrangement joins TRBV2 to TRBJ2-2; D call uncertain. Trimming stripped 3 bases from V and 4 bases from J, with 9 bases between. Germline values: CDR1 SNHLY, CDR2 FYNNEI. This CDR3 comprises 14 residues.

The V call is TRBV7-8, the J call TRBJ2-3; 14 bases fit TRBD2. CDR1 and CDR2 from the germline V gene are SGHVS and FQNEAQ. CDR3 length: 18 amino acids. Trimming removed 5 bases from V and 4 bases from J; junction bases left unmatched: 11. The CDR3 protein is CASSGLAGGPSTADTQYF. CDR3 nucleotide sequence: TGTGCCAGCAGCGGACTAGCGGGGGGACCTTCGACAGCAGATACGCAGTATTTT.

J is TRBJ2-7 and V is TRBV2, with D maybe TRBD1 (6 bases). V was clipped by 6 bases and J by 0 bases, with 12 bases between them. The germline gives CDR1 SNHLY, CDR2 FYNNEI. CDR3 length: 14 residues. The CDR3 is CASRVDRHSYEQYF. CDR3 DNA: TGTGCCAGCAGGGTTGACAGGCACTCCTACGAGCAGTACTTC.

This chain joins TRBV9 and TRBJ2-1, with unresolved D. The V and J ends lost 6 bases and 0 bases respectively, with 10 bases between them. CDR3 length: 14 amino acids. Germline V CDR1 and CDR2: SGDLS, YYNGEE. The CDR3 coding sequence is TGTGCCAGCACCACGTCTCTCTCCTACAATGAGCAGTTCTTC. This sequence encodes CASTTSLSYNEQFF.

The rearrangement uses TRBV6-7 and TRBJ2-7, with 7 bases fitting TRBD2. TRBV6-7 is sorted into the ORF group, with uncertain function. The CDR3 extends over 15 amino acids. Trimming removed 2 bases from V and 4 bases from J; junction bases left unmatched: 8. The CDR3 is CASSYAWREGYEQYF. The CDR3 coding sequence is TGTGCCAGCAGTTACGCCTGGAGGGAGGGGTACGAGCAGTACTTC.

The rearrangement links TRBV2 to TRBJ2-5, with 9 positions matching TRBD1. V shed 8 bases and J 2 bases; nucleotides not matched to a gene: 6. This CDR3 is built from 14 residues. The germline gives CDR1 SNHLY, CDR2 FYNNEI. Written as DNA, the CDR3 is TGTGCCAGCTTTCTTGACAGGGGGCAAGAGACCCAGTACTTC. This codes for CASFLDRGQETQYF.

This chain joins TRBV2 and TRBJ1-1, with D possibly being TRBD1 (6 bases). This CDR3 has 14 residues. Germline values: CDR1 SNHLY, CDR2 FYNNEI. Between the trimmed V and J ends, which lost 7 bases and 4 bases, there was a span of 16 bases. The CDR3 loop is CASTMDSTATEAFF. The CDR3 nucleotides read TGTGCCAGCACTATGGACAGCACGGCCACTGAAGCTTTCTTT.

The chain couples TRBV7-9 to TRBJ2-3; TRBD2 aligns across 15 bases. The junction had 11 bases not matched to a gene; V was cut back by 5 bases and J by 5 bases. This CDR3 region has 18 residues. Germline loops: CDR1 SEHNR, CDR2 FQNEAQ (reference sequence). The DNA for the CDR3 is TGTGCCAGCAGCCTCGGGACTAGCGGGGGGCTCCATGGAGATACGCAGTATTTT. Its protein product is CASSLGTSGGLHGDTQYF.

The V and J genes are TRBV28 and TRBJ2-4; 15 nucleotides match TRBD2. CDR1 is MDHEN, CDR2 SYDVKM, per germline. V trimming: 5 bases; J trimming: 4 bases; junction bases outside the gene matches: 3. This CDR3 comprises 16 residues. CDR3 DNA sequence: TGTGCCAGCAGTCATGGGACTAGCGGGGGGAAAAACATTCAGTACTTC. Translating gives CASSHGTSGGKNIQYF.

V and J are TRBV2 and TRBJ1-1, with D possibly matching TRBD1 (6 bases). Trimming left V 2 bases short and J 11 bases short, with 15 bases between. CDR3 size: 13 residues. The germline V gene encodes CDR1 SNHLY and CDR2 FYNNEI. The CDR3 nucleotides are TGTGCCAGCAGTGAACACAGGGATTCAAGGGCTTTCTTT. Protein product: CASSEHRDSRAFF.

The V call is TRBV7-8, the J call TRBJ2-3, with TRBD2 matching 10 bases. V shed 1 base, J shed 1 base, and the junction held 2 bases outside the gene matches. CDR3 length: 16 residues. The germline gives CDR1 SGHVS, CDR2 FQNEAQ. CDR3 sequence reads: CASSLGAGGGTDTQYF. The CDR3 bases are TGTGCCAGCAGCTTAGGAGCGGGGGGGGGCACAGATACGCAGTATTTT.

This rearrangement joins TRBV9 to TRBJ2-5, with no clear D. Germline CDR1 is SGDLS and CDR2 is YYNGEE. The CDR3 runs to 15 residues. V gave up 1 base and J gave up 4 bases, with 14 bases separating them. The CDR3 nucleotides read TGTGCCAGCAGCGTAACCGCATTCCTGGGAGAGACCCAGTACTTC. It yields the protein CASSVTAFLGETQYF. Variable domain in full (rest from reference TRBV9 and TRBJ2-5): DSGVTQTPKHLITATGQRVTLRCSPRSGDLSVYWYQQSLDQGLQFLIQYYNGEERAKGNILERFSAQQFPDLHSELNLSSLELGDSALYFCASSVTAFLGETQYFGPGTRLLVL.

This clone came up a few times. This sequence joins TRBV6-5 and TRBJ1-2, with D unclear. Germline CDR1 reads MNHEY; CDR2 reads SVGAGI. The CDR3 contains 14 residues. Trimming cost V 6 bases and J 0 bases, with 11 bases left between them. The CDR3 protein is CASRATQTNYGYTF. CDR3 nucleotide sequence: TGTGCCAGCAGAGCCACCCAAACTAACTATGGCTACACCTTC.

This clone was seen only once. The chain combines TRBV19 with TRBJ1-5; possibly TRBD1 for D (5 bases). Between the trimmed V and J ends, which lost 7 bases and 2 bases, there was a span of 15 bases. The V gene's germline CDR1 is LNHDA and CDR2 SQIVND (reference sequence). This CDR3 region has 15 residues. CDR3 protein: CASTLPGAGNQPQHF. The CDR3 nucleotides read TGTGCCAGTACTCTACCCGGGGCCGGCAATCAGCCCCAGCATTTT.